The 14 T cell receptor beta chains below all came from one sample that was sequenced in a study of shared clonotypes between healthy human individuals. The method was immunoSEQ multiplex PCR; TCRdb's version includes in-frame clones alone and lacks a portion of them. The table lists some 2.1 million clones, roughly 95% of them singletons. As defined, naive CD8 cells were CD45RO-negative and positively selected for CCR7, with terminally differentiated effector memory CD45RA+ cells excluded. Sequenced input: naive CD8+ T cells sorted from blood. These receptor sequences come from a man between 18 and 29 years old in good health.

The J gene is TRBJ2-2, the V gene TRBV2; 9 nucleotides align to TRBD1. Germline V gene lookup returns CDR1 SNHLY and CDR2 FYNNEI. V trimming: 10 bases; J trimming: 5 bases; junction bases outside the gene matches: 5. The CDR3 loop spans 13 amino acids. The DNA of the CDR3 is TGTGCCACTGGACAGGGGCTGACCGGGGAGCTGTTTTTT. Amino acids: CATGQGLTGELFF. Looking up the rest from reference TRBV2 and TRBJ2-2 gives the full variable domain: EPEVTQTPSHQVTQMGQEVILRCVPISNHLYFYWYRQILGQKVEFLVSFYNNEISEKSEIFDDQFSVERPDGSNFTLKIRSTKLEDSAMYFCATGQGLTGELFFGEGSRLTVL.

This chain uses TRBV5-4 with TRBJ2-5; tentatively, D is TRBD1 (5 bases). V shed 0 bases and J shed 5 bases, with 8 bases lying between them. The CDR3 length is 13 residues. Germline V lookup: CDR1 SGHNT, CDR2 YYREEE (reference sequence). The CDR3 sequence is CASSLEGLETQYF. The CDR3 DNA sequence: TGTGCCAGCAGCTTGGAGGGGTTGGAGACCCAGTACTTC.

In this sample, this clone turned up once. The CDR3 loop is CASSQEGSGTSNTGELFF. The CDR3, as DNA: TGCGCCAGCAGCCAAGAGGGTAGCGGGACCTCTAACACCGGGGAGCTGTTTTTT. The chain links TRBV4-3 to TRBJ2-2; 8 bases line up with TRBD2. Germline trimming cut 0 bases from V and 2 bases from J; bases unmatched to any gene: 8. This CDR3 region has 18 residues. Germline CDR1 reads LGHNA; CDR2 reads YSLEER.

The chain joins TRBV10-3 to TRBJ2-1; 11 bases fit TRBD2. The CDR3 is made up of 16 amino acids. Trimming removed 6 bases from V and 4 bases from J; junction bases left unmatched: 8. In germline, CDR1 is ENHRY, CDR2 SYGVKD. CDR3 region: CAISATSGGGYNEQFF. The CDR3 DNA sequence: TGTGCCATCAGCGCCACTAGCGGGGGAGGGTACAATGAGCAGTTCTTC.

V usage is TRBV9 and J usage is TRBJ2-5; D not certain. Germline V gene data show CDR1 as SGDLS and CDR2 as YYNGEE. CDR3 length: 15 amino acids. Trimming removed 0 bases at V and 5 bases at J, with 14 bases between. The CDR3 DNA follows: TGTGCCAGCAGCGTAGAGCAGACCCCGACGGAGACCCAGTACTTC. Protein sequence: CASSVEQTPTETQYF.

The V and J genes are TRBV7-9 and TRBJ2-7; possible D gene TRBD1, 5 bases. Germline CDR1 and CDR2: SEHNR and FQNEAQ (reference sequence). Between the trimmed V and J ends, which lost 5 bases and 1 base, there was a span of 12 bases. There are 14 residues in the CDR3. CDR3 loop: CASSSPGYSYEQYF. The CDR3 bases are TGTGCCAGCAGCAGTCCAGGGTATTCCTACGAGCAGTACTTC. Variable domain in full (rest from reference TRBV7-9 and TRBJ2-7): DTGVSQNPRHKITKRGQNVTFRCDPISEHNRLYWYRQTLGQGPEFLTYFQNEAQLEKSRLLSDRFSAERPKGSFSTLEIQRTEQGDSAMYLCASSSPGYSYEQYFGPGTRLTVT.

This clone was seen just once. J is TRBJ2-5 and V is TRBV2; the match to TRBD2 covers 7 bases. The CDR3 contains 13 residues. V shed 6 bases, J shed 2 bases, and the junction held 3 bases outside the gene matches. Germline CDR1 reads SNHLY; CDR2 reads FYNNEI. The CDR3, as DNA: TGTGCCAGCAGGGCTAGCGGTCAAGAGACCCAGTACTTC. Translation: CASRASGQETQYF.

The chain has TRBV11-2 and TRBJ2-2, with D perhaps TRBD2 (5 bases). Germline CDR1 and CDR2: SGHAT and FQNNGV. V dropped 5 bases and J dropped 3 bases, with 16 bases sitting between them. The CDR3 loop spans 16 amino acids. CDR3 bases: TGTGCCAGCAGCCCCCCTTACGGGATAGACACCGGGGAGCTGTTTTTT. Translated: CASSPPYGIDTGELFF.

CDR3 region: CASSEFDPQGYEQYF. The DNA of the CDR3 is TGTGCCAGCAGTGAGTTCGACCCCCAGGGTTACGAGCAGTACTTC. The chain is built from TRBV6-1 and TRBJ2-7; TRBD1 is a possible D gene (5 bases). The CDR3 runs 15 residues. Germline V gene sequence: CDR1 MNHNS, CDR2 SASEGT. V dropped 3 bases and J dropped 4 bases, with 16 bases sitting between them.

The chain is built from TRBV2 and TRBJ1-3; D ambiguous. Trimming stripped 3 bases from V and 4 bases from J, with 7 bases between. The CDR3 loop spans 13 amino acids. Germline V gene lookup returns CDR1 SNHLY and CDR2 FYNNEI. This CDR3 reads CASSDAAGNTIYF. CDR3 nucleotide sequence: TGTGCCAGCAGTGATGCGGCGGGAAACACCATATATTTT.

The V gene is TRBV29-1, the J gene TRBJ2-1; 9 bases line up with TRBD2. From germline, CDR1 is SQVTM and CDR2 ANQGSEA. The CDR3 is 16 amino acids. The V gene end was trimmed by 1 base and the J gene end by 4 bases; junction bases not matched to a gene: 8. CDR3 residues: CSVEGIWREGYNEQFF. In DNA, the CDR3 is TGCAGCGTTGAAGGCATCTGGCGGGAGGGATACAATGAGCAGTTCTTC.

This clone was counted once. Other DNA sequences in the sample encode the same CDR3. The rearrangement uses TRBV6-1 and TRBJ1-2; a possible D gene is TRBD1 (5 bases). Germline CDR1 reads MNHNS; CDR2 reads SASEGT. With 5 bases removed from V and 3 bases from J, the gap between germline ends came to 16 bases. The CDR3 has 15 residues. The CDR3 nucleotides are TGTGCCAGCAGTACCGGGACGGGGGTTGACTATGGCTACACCTTC. It encodes CASSTGTGVDYGYTF.

The chain carries TRBV27 and TRBJ2-1, with D possibly being TRBD2 (5 bases). CDR3 size: 15 residues. V was trimmed by 3 bases and J by 3 bases, leaving 12 bases between them. Germline-derived CDR1 and CDR2 are MNHEY and SMNVEV (reference sequence). The CDR3, as DNA: TGTGCCAGCAGTTTGTCCGGACTGTTCTACAATGAGCAGTTCTTC. Amino acid sequence: CASSLSGLFYNEQFF.

The table lists this clone with a count of one. The rearrangement uses TRBV14 and TRBJ2-3, with 14 bases that match TRBD2. The J segment lost 5 bases and the V segment lost 5 bases, leaving 9 bases of the junction unmatched. The V gene's germline CDR1 is SGHDN and CDR2 FVKESK. The CDR3 length is 17 residues. The CDR3 DNA sequence: TGTGCCAGCAGCTTACTTACGGGACTAGCGGGAGTAGATACGCAGTATTTT. This translates into CASSLLTGLAGVDTQYF.